This TCR beta chain was captured in a study of T cells after yellow fever vaccination (dated by TCRdb to 2018 to 2020). Broadly, across the study: The SMART-Seq v4 Ultra Low Input RNA kit was used to prepare libraries from fractions with low cell numbers. To follow T-cell clones before and after primary and booster YFV17D yellow fever vaccination, bulk TCR alpha and beta repertoires were sequenced over time. Two healthy male donors, one aged 18 to 30 and one aged 30 to 40 years, were included in the cohort. Bulk PBMC replicates and cell subsets were isolated from blood drawn at multiple timepoints before and after both primary and secondary immunization.

The table lists this clonotype with a few counts. Its cognate antigen has yet to be identified. No much larger clone exists at a distance of one base, and base qualities are not known. V and J are trimmed by 4 bases and 4 bases, and the gene matches miss 7 bases of the junction. CDR1 and CDR2 were assigned from the germline V gene as SGHRS and YFSETQ. Including the terminal cysteine and phenylalanine, the CDR3 comprises 14 residues. The retained sequence is limited to the CDR3, 42 bases, with the frame set at the first base. The label giving this sample's treatment or condition can be read as: live attenuated yellow fever vaccine strain. At each blood-draw timepoint, two biological replicates of bulk PBMCs were obtained. PBMCs were isolated from peripheral blood using a standard Ficoll-Paque protocol. RNA was extracted with TriZol from bulk PBMCs, CD4 and CD8 fractions, and dextramer-positive and dextramer-negative fractions.

Synthesis of TCR cDNA relied on 5'RACE template switching, a step that introduced a universal primer site along with unique molecular identifiers. cDNA synthesis was primed from both the TCR alpha and TCR beta constant segments. Library amplification involved two PCR steps, and the second step added sample barcodes and sequencing adapters. Sequencing of the libraries was done on either Illumina HiSeq 2500 (2x100 bp) or NovaSeq (2x150 bp). From the authors' description of their analysis: Demultiplexing of reads and collapsing into UMI consensus sequences were performed with MIGEC, and V(D)J alignment was carried out with MiXCR. Using edgeR on replicate PBMC samples, clonotypes were called vaccine-responding if FDR was below 0.01 and the log2 fold change was above 5 up to day 15. Bulk clonotypes were assigned CD4 or CD8 identity according to which sequenced CD4 or CD8 repertoire held them at higher abundance. Using fastp trimming at Q25 and MiXCR clonotype assembly, TCRdb reanalyzed the public sequencing data and kept in-frame beta chains. Rows are combined by CDR3 protein, so each entry shows the most common genes and DNA. The V and J calls were not made by the authors but by TCRdb's processing. Present in this sample are hundreds of thousands of distinct CDR3 sequences, 9% to 15% of which were seen just once. 14% to 15% of the sample lies in the top ten.

What the authors observed across the whole study: FACS-sorted repertoires could contain abundant contaminating clonotypes from the bulk population, so computational filtering was required. Compared with the primary T-cell response, the secondary T-cell response was weaker but faster, peaking on day 5 rather than day 15. Most clones expanded after primary vaccination (around 96% of CD4 and 88% of CD8) were re-detected after the booster, suggesting that broad memory maintenance occurred. A small share of clonotypes occurred in both CD4 and CD8 compartments, likely arising from convergent recombination. Only a couple of donors were included in the study, so the extent to which the findings can be generalized is limited.

The source was PBMCs, collected on the day of the yellow fever booster vaccination. Rearrangement joined TRBV5-1 to TRBJ1-2; 7 bases in the middle match TRBD1. The origin of this receptor is a man under 40 who received the YFV17D yellow fever vaccine. CDR3 sequence: CASSPGTAAYGYTF. The DNA sequence is as follows: TGCGCCAGCAGCCCTGGGACAGCAGCCTATGGCTACACCTTC.